Listed here are 22 T cell receptor beta chains from one sample, sequenced in a study of blood T cell repertoires in COVID-19. Produced via immunoSEQ multiplex PCR; TCRdb's table is partial and in-frame only. This sample has about 110,000 clones, with about four fifths found just once. Specimen: peripheral blood. The receptors were gathered from a woman of 80 years or more with acute or convalescent COVID-19.

The V call is TRBV5-1, the J call TRBJ2-5; the D gene is possibly TRBD2 (7 bases). The CDR3 sequence is 15 residues long. The germline V gene has CDR1 SGHRS and CDR2 YFSETQ. V gave up 3 bases and J gave up 5 bases, with 17 bases separating them. CDR3 sequence reads: CASSSYGGGGETQYF. The DNA for the CDR3 is TGCGCCAGCAGCTCATATGGGGGGGGCGGTGAGACCCAGTACTTC.

The chain links TRBV3-1 (or the pseudogene TRBV3-2) to TRBJ2-5; 11 positions agree with TRBD2. V dropped 4 bases and J dropped 0; count of bases not matched to a gene: 4. Per germline, CDR1 LGHDT and CDR2 YNNKEL (reference sequence). CDR3 size: 16 residues. The CDR3 here is CASSLGLADYQETQYF. The CDR3 region has the DNA TGTGCCAGCAGCCTGGGACTAGCGGATTACCAAGAGACCCAGTACTTC.

The V call is TRBV2, the J call TRBJ2-7; 7 bases are shared with TRBD1. Per the germline V gene, CDR1 is SNHLY and CDR2 is FYNNEI. V lost 5 bases to trimming and J lost 1 base; unmatched junction nucleotides: 11. The CDR3 has 16 amino acids. The CDR3 DNA reads TGTGCCAGCAGTACACCCTGGGGGACAGTGTCCTACGAGCAGTACGTC. Encoded protein: CASSTPWGTVSYEQYV.

V gene TRBV5-6 combines with J gene TRBJ2-7, with TRBD1 identical over 9 bases. Germline V gene sequence: CDR1 SGHDT, CDR2 YYEEEE. With V trimmed by 6 bases and J by 5 bases, 9 bases remained unmatched. CDR3 length: 14 residues. The CDR3 spells CASTETGGTDEQYF. CDR3 in DNA: TGTGCCAGCACCGAGACAGGGGGAACAGACGAGCAGTACTTC.

The chain couples TRBV24-1 to TRBJ1-3; TRBD1 is a possible D gene (5 bases). The germline V gene has CDR1 KGHDR and CDR2 SFDVKD. V was cut by 9 bases and J by 0 bases, with 11 bases left in between. The CDR3 spans 14 residues. CDR3 DNA sequence: TGTGCCACCGAAGACAGCCTCTCTGGAAACACCATATATTTT. Translation gives CATEDSLSGNTIYF.

This chain joins TRBV2 and TRBJ2-2, with 8 bases that match TRBD2. V lost 6 bases to trimming and J lost 6 bases; unmatched junction nucleotides: 6. This CDR3 has 14 residues. Germline CDR1 reads SNHLY; CDR2 reads FYNNEI. The CDR3 DNA reads as TGTGCCAGCAGGAGCGGGAGTTCCCCCGGGGAGCTGTTTTTT. It codes for CASRSGSSPGELFF.

The chain couples TRBV3-1 (or the pseudogene TRBV3-2) to TRBJ2-5; no reliable D call. Germline values: CDR1 LGHDT, CDR2 YNNKEL (reference sequence). The CDR3 has 13 amino acids. Trimming left V 1 base short and J 2 bases short, with 5 bases between. CDR3 bases: TGTGCCAGCAGCCAAGGTTCACAAGAGACCCAGTACTTC. It codes for CASSQGSQETQYF.

The gene calls are TRBV30 and TRBJ2-2; D remains ambiguous. The CDR3 contains 11 residues. CDR1 is GTSNPN and CDR2 is SVGIG in the germline V gene (reference sequence). The V end was cut by 2 bases, the J end by 6 bases, with 4 bases between. CDR3 sequence (DNA): TGTGCCTGGAGTTTCGCCGGGGAGCTGTTTTTT. Translation gives CAWSFAGELFF.

The rearrangement links TRBV9 to TRBJ1-1; perhaps TRBD1 as D (6 bases). Deletions cut 0 bases from V and 4 bases from J, with 16 bases between. CDR3 length: 16 residues. The germline CDR1 and CDR2 sequences are SGDLS and YYNGEE. This chain's CDR3 is CASSVDQVTGSTEAFF. The DNA of the CDR3 is TGTGCCAGCAGCGTAGATCAGGTAACAGGGAGCACTGAAGCTTTCTTT.

The V call is TRBV28, the J call TRBJ2-2; 7 bases are shared with TRBD2. The CDR3 has 15 amino acids. Germline CDR1 MDHEN, CDR2 SYDVKM. V shed 8 bases and J 5 bases; nucleotides not matched to a gene: 11. The CDR3 region has the DNA TGTGCCAGCCGAACGGTAGGACTAGGAACCGGGGAGCTGTTTTTT. Translated: CASRTVGLGTGELFF.

The CDR3, as DNA: TGTGCCAGCAGCCAAGATCCGCCGCGGAGACTAGCGGGACACTGGGATACGCAGTATTTT. Translated, it gives CASSQDPPRRLAGHWDTQYF. The chain employs TRBV3-1 (or the pseudogene TRBV3-2) and TRBJ2-3, with 11 positions matching TRBD2. Germline V gene data show CDR1 as LGHDT and CDR2 as YNNKEL (reference sequence). V was pared by 0 bases and J by 6 bases, with 17 bases of the junction left unmatched. This CDR3 contains 20 residues.

This rearrangement joins TRBV28 to TRBJ2-7; TRBD2 aligns across 10 bases. V shed 5 bases and J 0 bases; nucleotides not matched to a gene: 4. This CDR3 contains 15 residues. Germline V gene lookup returns CDR1 MDHEN and CDR2 SYDVKM. The CDR3 spells CASSLAGDLSYEQYF. In nucleotides, the CDR3 is TGTGCCAGCAGTCTAGCGGGAGACCTCTCCTACGAGCAGTACTTC.

The CDR3 DNA is TGTGCCAGCAGCGGGGACAGGTTGGGGGCCAACGTCCTGACTTTC. Its translation is CASSGDRLGANVLTF. The chain uses TRBV2 and TRBJ2-6; 8 bases line up with TRBD1. The J segment lost 4 bases and the V segment lost 6 bases, leaving 5 bases of the junction unmatched. The V gene's germline CDR1 is SNHLY and CDR2 FYNNEI. The CDR3 contains 15 residues.

The chain combines TRBV5-8 with TRBJ2-5; D might be TRBD2 (5 bases). The CDR3 sequence is 16 residues long. V lost 0 bases, J lost 2 bases, and 14 bases lay in between. Germline lookup yields CDR1 SGHTS and CDR2 YDEGEE. The CDR3 DNA reads as TGTGCCAGCAGCTTGGGACGGCGCGGAGGACAAGAGACCCAGTACTTC. It codes for CASSLGRRGGQETQYF. Full variable domain (rest looked up from reference TRBV5-8 and TRBJ2-5): EAGVTQSPTHLIKTRGQQATLRCSPISGHTSVYWYQQALGLGLQFLLWYDEGEERNRGNFPPRFSGRQFPNYSSELNVNALELEDSALYLCASSLGRRGGQETQYFGPGTRLLVL.

The chain combines TRBV28 with TRBJ2-5; 7 nucleotides align to TRBD2. Trimming removed 2 bases from V and 4 bases from J; junction bases left unmatched: 7. Germline V gene lookup returns CDR1 MDHEN and CDR2 SYDVKM. The CDR3 contains 15 residues. The CDR3, as DNA: TGTGCCAGCAGTTTAAGGCGCGTAGCGGGAGAGACCCAGTACTTC. Translated: CASSLRRVAGETQYF.

This clone appeared once. This chain joins TRBV2 and TRBJ2-4; TRBD2 is a possible D gene (5 bases). Trimming left V 3 bases short and J 8 bases short, with 14 bases between. Germline loops: CDR1 SNHLY, CDR2 FYNNEI. This CDR3 is 14 amino acids long. The CDR3 DNA reads as TGTGCCAGCAGTGATCGGACTGACAATGACATTCAGTACTTC. Translated, it gives CASSDRTDNDIQYF.

The chain uses TRBV3-1 (or the pseudogene TRBV3-2) and TRBJ1-2; 9 bases are shared with TRBD1. This CDR3 spans 14 amino acids. Germline V gene data show CDR1 as LGHDT and CDR2 as YNNKEL (reference sequence). Trimming took 4 bases from V and 7 from J; bases not matched to a gene: 7. The CDR3 DNA follows: TGTGCCAGCAGCCTGGGGGGACAGGGCGGTGGCTACACCTTC. The encoded protein is CASSLGGQGGGYTF.

This clone was found a few times. The chain carries TRBV19 and TRBJ1-1, with TRBD1 matching 9 bases. Germline CDR1 is LNHDA and CDR2 is SQIVND (reference sequence). CDR3 length: 13 amino acids. The trim removed 6 bases at V and 8 bases at J, leaving 7 bases unmatched. The CDR3, as DNA: TGTGCCAGTAGGCACCCGACAGGGGGGGAAGCTTTCTTT. As protein: CASRHPTGGEAFF.

V usage is TRBV5-1 and J usage is TRBJ1-4; D ambiguous. V gave up 6 bases and J gave up 13 bases, with 13 bases separating them. The germline CDR1 and CDR2 sequences are SGHRS and YFSETQ. This CDR3 spans 11 amino acids. CDR3 in amino acids: CASTAGEGLFF. In nucleotides, the CDR3 is TGCGCCAGCACCGCCGGGGAGGGACTGTTTTTT.

This clone was observed once. This CDR3 is CASRGAGGSYNEQFF. In nucleotides, the CDR3 is TGTGCCAGTAGAGGGGCGGGAGGCTCCTACAATGAGCAGTTCTTC. This chain links TRBV19 with TRBJ2-1; 8 nucleotides match TRBD2. This CDR3 is 15 amino acids long. The junction had 4 bases not matched to a gene; V was cut back by 6 bases and J by 0 bases. Germline V gene data show CDR1 as LNHDA and CDR2 as SQIVND (reference sequence).

The chain employs TRBV11-2 and TRBJ1-2; D ambiguous. Between the trimmed V and J ends, which lost 0 bases and 4 bases, there was a span of 6 bases. CDR3 length equals 13 residues. Germline V lookup: CDR1 SGHAT, CDR2 FQNNGV. CDR3 sequence reads: CASSLEGPYGYTF. Written as DNA, the CDR3 is TGTGCCAGCAGCTTAGAGGGCCCCTATGGCTACACCTTC. The complete variable domain, with remaining parts taken from reference TRBV11-2 and TRBJ1-2, reads EAGVAQSPRYKIIEKRQSVAFWCNPISGHATLYWYQQILGQGPKLLIQFQNNGVVDDSQLPKDRFSAERLKGVDSTLKIQPAKLEDSAVYLCASSLEGPYGYTFGSGTRLTVV.

The V gene is TRBV28, the J gene TRBJ1-2; TRBD1 aligns across 11 bases. Germline lookup yields CDR1 MDHEN and CDR2 SYDVKM. The V segment lost 3 bases and the J segment 5 bases; nucleotides outside the gene matches: 2. This CDR3 has 14 residues. The CDR3 region is CASSLDRGLYGYTF. The CDR3 DNA sequence: TGTGCCAGCAGTTTGGACAGGGGGCTGTATGGCTACACCTTC.